This TCR beta chain was sequenced in a study of T cell responses to AZD1222 COVID-19 vaccine. Study findings and constraints: Spike-specific TCR breadth and depth were elevated following two AZD1222 doses. Repertoires were obtained solely post-peak T cell response. Possibly, clonal diversity was underestimated; donors were largely white British and included more females.

The data were produced by immunoSEQ multiplex PCR, yet TCRdb's version contains in-frame clones alone and is incomplete. The sample has about 140,000 clones; roughly 90% are singletons. Details on this clone: Its antigen is unknown.

The CDR3 runs 13 residues. Trimming took 3 bases from V and 1 from J, leaving 5 bases between them. Per the germline V gene, CDR1 is SGHRS and CDR2 is YFSETQ. The material sequenced was peripheral blood, taken on day 0 of AZD1222 vaccination. The clonotype comes from an adult in good health. This chain joins TRBV5-1 and TRBJ1-3; D is unresolved. The CDR3 protein is CASSSDSGNTIYF. Written as DNA, the CDR3 is TGCGCCAGCAGCTCGGATTCTGGAAACACCATATATTTT.